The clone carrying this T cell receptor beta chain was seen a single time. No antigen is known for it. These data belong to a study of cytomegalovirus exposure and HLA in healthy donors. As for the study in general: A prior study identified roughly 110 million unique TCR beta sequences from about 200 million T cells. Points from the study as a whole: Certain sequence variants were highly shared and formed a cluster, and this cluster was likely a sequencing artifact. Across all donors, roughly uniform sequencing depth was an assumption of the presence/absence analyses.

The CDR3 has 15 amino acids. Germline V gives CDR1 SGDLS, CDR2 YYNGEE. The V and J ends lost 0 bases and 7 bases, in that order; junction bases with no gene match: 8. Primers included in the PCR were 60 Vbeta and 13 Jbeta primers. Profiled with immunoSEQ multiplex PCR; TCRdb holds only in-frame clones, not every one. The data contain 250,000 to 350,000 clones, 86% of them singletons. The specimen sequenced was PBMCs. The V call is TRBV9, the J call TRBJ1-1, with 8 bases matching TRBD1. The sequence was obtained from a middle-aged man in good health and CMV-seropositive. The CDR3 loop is CASSVGVRGPDEAFF. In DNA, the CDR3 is TGTGCCAGCAGCGTAGGGGTCAGGGGGCCAGATGAAGCTTTCTTT.